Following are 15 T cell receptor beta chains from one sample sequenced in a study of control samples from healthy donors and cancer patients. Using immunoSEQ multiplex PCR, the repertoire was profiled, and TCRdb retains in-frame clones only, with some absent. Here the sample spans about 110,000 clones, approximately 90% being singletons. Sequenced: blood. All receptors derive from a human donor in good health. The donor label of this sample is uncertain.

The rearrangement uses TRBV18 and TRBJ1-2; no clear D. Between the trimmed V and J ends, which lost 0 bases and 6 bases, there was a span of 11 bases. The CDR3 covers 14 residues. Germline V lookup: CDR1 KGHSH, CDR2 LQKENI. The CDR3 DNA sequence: TGTGCCAGCTCACCACCGGGCCCTGAGAATGGCTACACCTTC. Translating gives CASSPPGPENGYTF.

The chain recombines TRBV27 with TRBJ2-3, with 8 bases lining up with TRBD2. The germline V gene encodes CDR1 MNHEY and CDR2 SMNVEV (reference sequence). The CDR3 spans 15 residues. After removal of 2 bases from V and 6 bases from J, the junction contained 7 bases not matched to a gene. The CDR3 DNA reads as TGTGCCAGCAGTTTACGGGGGGGATTCGGGGATACGCAGTATTTT. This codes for CASSLRGGFGDTQYF.

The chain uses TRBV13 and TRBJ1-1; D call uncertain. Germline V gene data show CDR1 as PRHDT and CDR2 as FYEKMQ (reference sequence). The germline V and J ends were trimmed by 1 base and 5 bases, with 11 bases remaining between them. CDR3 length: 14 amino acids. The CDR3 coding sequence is TGTGCCAGCAGCTTAGATCCGGACGTGACTGAAGCTTTCTTT. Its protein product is CASSLDPDVTEAFF.

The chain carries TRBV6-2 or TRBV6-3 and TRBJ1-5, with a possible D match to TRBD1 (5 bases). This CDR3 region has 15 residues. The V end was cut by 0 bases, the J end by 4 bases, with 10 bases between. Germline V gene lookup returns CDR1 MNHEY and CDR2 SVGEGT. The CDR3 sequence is CASSYSGTRNQPQHF. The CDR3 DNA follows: TGTGCCAGCAGTTACTCCGGGACCCGTAATCAGCCCCAGCATTTT.

CDR3 residues: CASSPGTDNYGYTF. The CDR3 nucleotides are TGTGCCAGCTCACCCGGGACAGATAACTATGGCTACACCTTC. The chain couples TRBV18 to TRBJ1-2, with 7 bases lining up with TRBD1. The trim removed 3 bases at V and 1 base at J, leaving 2 bases unmatched. The V gene's germline CDR1 is KGHSH and CDR2 LQKENI. The CDR3 extends over 14 amino acids.

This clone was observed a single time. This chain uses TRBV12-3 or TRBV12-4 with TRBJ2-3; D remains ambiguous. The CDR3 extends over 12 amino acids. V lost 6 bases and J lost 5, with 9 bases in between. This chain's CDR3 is CASSPRGDTQYF. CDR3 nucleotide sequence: TGTGCCAGCAGCCCTCGTGGAGATACGCAGTATTTT.

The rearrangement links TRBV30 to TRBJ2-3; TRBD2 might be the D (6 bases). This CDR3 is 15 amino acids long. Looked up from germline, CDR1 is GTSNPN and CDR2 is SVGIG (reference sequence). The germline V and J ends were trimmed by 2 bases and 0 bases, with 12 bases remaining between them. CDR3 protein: CAWSWDWSSTDTQYF. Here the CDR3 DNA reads TGTGCCTGGAGTTGGGACTGGTCTAGCACAGATACGCAGTATTTT.

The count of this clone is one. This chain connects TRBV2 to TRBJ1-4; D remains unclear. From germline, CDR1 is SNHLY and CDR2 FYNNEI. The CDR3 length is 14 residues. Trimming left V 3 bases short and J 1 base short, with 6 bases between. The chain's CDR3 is CASSDGLTNEKLFF. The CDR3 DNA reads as TGTGCCAGCAGTGATGGCCTAACTAATGAAAAACTGTTTTTT.

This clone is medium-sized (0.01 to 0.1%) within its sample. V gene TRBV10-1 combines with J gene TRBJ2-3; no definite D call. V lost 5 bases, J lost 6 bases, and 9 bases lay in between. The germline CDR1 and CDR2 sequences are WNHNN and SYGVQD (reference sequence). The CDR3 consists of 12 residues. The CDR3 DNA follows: TGCGCCAGCAGTCAAGGACCTGATACGCAGTATTTT. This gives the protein CASSQGPDTQYF.

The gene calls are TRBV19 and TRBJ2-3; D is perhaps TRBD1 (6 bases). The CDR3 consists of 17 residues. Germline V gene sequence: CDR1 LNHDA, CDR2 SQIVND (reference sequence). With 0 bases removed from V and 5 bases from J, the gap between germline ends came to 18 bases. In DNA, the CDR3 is TGTGCCAGTAGTATAGAGACTACAGGGAATGGTGGAGATACGCAGTATTTT. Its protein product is CASSIETTGNGGDTQYF.

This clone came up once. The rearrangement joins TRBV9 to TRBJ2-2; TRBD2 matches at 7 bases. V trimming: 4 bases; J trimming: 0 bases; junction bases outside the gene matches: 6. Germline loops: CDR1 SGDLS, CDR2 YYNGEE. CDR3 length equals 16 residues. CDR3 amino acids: CASSPQLATNTGELFF. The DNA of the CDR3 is TGTGCCAGCAGCCCCCAACTAGCGACGAACACCGGGGAGCTGTTTTTT.

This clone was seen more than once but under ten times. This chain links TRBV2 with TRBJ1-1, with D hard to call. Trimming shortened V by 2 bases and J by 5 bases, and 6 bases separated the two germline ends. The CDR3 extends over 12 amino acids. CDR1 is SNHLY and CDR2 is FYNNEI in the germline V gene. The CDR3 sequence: CASSEPGTEAFF. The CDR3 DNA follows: TGTGCCAGCAGTGAACCCGGGACTGAAGCTTTCTTT.

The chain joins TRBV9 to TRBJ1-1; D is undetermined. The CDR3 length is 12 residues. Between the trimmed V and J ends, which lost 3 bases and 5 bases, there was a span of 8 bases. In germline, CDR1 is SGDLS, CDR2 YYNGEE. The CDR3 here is CASSAGRTEAFF. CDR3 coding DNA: TGTGCCAGCAGCGCCGGGAGGACTGAAGCTTTCTTT. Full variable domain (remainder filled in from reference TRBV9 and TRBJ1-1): DSGVTQTPKHLITATGQRVTLRCSPRSGDLSVYWYQQSLDQGLQFLIQYYNGEERAKGNILERFSAQQFPDLHSELNLSSLELGDSALYFCASSAGRTEAFFGQGTRLTVV.

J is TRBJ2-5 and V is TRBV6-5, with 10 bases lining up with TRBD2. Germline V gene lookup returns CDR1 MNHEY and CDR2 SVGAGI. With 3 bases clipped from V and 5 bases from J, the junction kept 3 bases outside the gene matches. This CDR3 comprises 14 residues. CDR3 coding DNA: TGTGCCAGCAGTTATTTTAGCGGGGGGGAGACCCAGTACTTC. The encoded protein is CASSYFSGGETQYF.

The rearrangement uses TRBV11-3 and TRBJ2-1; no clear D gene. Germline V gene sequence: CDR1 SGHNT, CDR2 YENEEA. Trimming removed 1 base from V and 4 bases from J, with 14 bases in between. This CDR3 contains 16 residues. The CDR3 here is CASSLGGSLSYNEQFF. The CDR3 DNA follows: TGTGCCAGCAGCTTAGGCGGCAGCCTCTCGTACAATGAGCAGTTCTTC.